Listed below are T cell receptor beta chains from one sample, sequenced in a study of OX40 agonist ivuxolimab in advanced cancers. TCRdb keeps only in-frame clones here, not all; method: immunoSEQ multiplex PCR. The sample contains 55,000 to 75,000 clones, about nine tenths of which appear only once. Sequences were derived from CD4+ or CD8+ T cells sorted from blood, sampled in a trial of the OX40 agonist ivuxolimab. These receptors all stem from an adult with an advanced solid tumor such as melanoma, head and neck, liver or kidney cancer. Each CDR3 is given with its conserved first and last residue. Fields, in order: V gene, clone size, J gene, D gene, CDR3 DNA, CDR3 protein. A D gene is named only where the DNA matches it firmly. The size of a clone is reported for some rows only, either as once, few or many, or as a class for expanded clones.

TRBV6-5	.	TRBJ1-1	.	TGTGCCAGCAGTTACTCGAGCCCCCCGAACACTGAAGCTTTCTTT	CASSYSSPPNTEAFF
TRBV2	.	TRBJ1-2	TRBD1	TGTGCCAGCAGAGGGGACAGCTTTGGCTACACCTTC	CASRGDSFGYTF
TRBV7-9	.	TRBJ1-4	.	TGTGCCAGCAGCTTAGATGGAGGAAGTGAAAAACTGTTTTTT	CASSLDGGSEKLFF
TRBV9	.	TRBJ2-1	.	TGTGCCAGCAGCGCTGGAGACCAGCACAATGAGCAGTTCTTC	CASSAGDQHNEQFF
TRBV28	.	TRBJ1-5	.	TGTGCCATACAGGCCCTCAATCAGCCCCAGCATTTT	CAIQALNQPQHF
TRBV7-3	once	TRBJ2-5	.	TGTGCCAGCAGCTTAAGGGCAGGCCGTGAGACCCAGTACTTC	CASSLRAGRETQYF
TRBV19	.	TRBJ2-3	TRBD2	TGTGCCAGTACCCCGGTGGCGGGAGGACCAGATACGCAGTATTTT	CASTPVAGGPDTQYF
TRBV5-6	.	TRBJ1-3	.	TGTGCCAGCAGCTTGGGTCAGGTTGGAAACACCATATATTTT	CASSLGQVGNTIYF
TRBV19	.	TRBJ1-2	.	TGTGCCAGTAGTATCTCAAGACAGGAGCTCTATGGCTACACCTTC	CASSISRQELYGYTF
TRBV27	few	TRBJ2-7	.	TGTGCCAGCAGTTTATCGCGCTACGAGCAGTACTTC	CASSLSRYEQYF
TRBV9	.	TRBJ1-3	TRBD1	TGTGCCAGCAGCGTGACGGGACAGGCGAACTCTGGAAACACCATATATTTT	CASSVTGQANSGNTIYF
TRBV6-5	.	TRBJ1-5	TRBD1	TGTGCCAGCAATCAACAGGGGGCGTTTGAGTCCCAGCATTTT	CASNQQGAFESQHF
TRBV7-7	.	TRBJ2-7	TRBD1	TGTGCCAGCAGCCTGGGGACAGGGGGACACGAGCAGTACTTC	CASSLGTGGHEQYF